The 21 T cell receptor beta chains below come from one sample, sequenced in a study of type 1 regulatory T cells. Findings of the study overall: Compared with non-type 1 regulatory T cells, type 1 regulatory T cells showed a more restricted TCR repertoire.

TCRdb reanalysed the reads using MiXCR and keeps one entry per CDR3 protein. This sample has fewer than 80,000 distinct CDR3 sequences, with less than 25% found just once. These receptors are not linked to any known antigen. Sequenced input: cultured type 1 regulatory T (Tr1) cells, either the whole culture or a sorted fraction (not recorded which). The receptors come from a human donor in good health.

This CDR3 reads CASEGMRGSYEQYF. The CDR3 DNA reads TGTGCCAGCGAGGGGATGAGGGGCTCCTACGAGCAGTACTTC. The chain has TRBV6-5 and TRBJ2-7; either TRBD1 or TRBD2 may fit D (5 bases each). The CDR3 runs 14 residues. With 8 bases removed from V and 0 bases from J, the gap between germline ends came to 14 bases. Germline V CDR1 and CDR2: MNHEY, SVGAGI.

The chain recombines TRBV19 with TRBJ1-5; perhaps TRBD1 as D (5 bases). The length of the CDR3 is 15 residues. Trimming took off 3 bases at V and 3 bases at J, with 12 bases between the two ends. Germline loops: CDR1 LNHDA, CDR2 SQIVND (reference sequence). The CDR3 DNA follows: TGTGCCAGTAGTATGGGGGTCCTTTCCAATCAGCCCCAGCATTTT. Its translation is CASSMGVLSNQPQHF.

This chain uses TRBV5-1 with TRBJ2-7; 7 nucleotides align to TRBD2. Trimming removed 0 bases from V and 5 bases from J; junction bases left unmatched: 8. The CDR3 is 15 residues long. The germline V gene encodes CDR1 SGHRS and CDR2 YFSETQ. The CDR3 coding sequence is TGCGCCAGCAGCTTGGAGGCTAGCGGACGCCACGAGCAGTACTTC. Amino acid sequence: CASSLEASGRHEQYF. The full variable domain, in which reference TRBV5-1 and TRBJ2-7 provide the parts outside the CDR3, is KAGVTQTPRYLIKTRGQQVTLSCSPISGHRSVSWYQQTPGQGLQFLFEYFSETQRNKGNFPGRFSGRQFSNSRSEMNVSTLELGDSALYLCASSLEASGRHEQYFGPGTRLTVT.

The genes are TRBV6-5 and TRBJ1-1; no reliable D call. V lost 5 bases and J 0 bases, leaving 13 bases between the germline ends. The CDR3 has 15 amino acids. Germline CDR1 is MNHEY and CDR2 is SVGAGI. Written as DNA, the CDR3 is TGTGCCAGCAGTCCTACACAGATATTGAACACTGAAGCTTTCTTT. Translation: CASSPTQILNTEAFF.

This clonotype was seen only a few times. The rearrangement joins TRBV5-1 to TRBJ2-3, with 7 bases that match TRBD1. The CDR3 is made up of 14 amino acids. CDR1 and CDR2 from the germline V gene are SGHRS and YFSETQ. Losses at the gene ends were 6 bases for V and 5 bases for J; bases not matched to a gene: 9. This CDR3 is CASTLGGAGDTQYF. The CDR3 DNA follows: TGCGCCAGCACCCTAGGGGGCGCGGGAGATACGCAGTATTTT.

In this sample, this clonotype turned up a few times. V gene TRBV24-1 combines with J gene TRBJ2-5, with a tentative D call TRBD1 (6 bases). Per the germline V gene, CDR1 is KGHDR and CDR2 is SFDVKD. V gave up 3 bases and J gave up 4 bases, with 14 bases separating them. The CDR3 has 15 residues. The DNA for the CDR3 is TGTGCCACCAGTGATCCCCCGACAGGCCCAGAGACCCAGTACTTC. It yields the protein CATSDPPTGPETQYF.

This clonotype was counted at least ten times. This chain links TRBV5-1 with TRBJ2-7; 10 positions match TRBD1. This CDR3 has 13 residues. Trimming took 4 bases from V and 3 from J; bases not matched to a gene: 1. Germline CDR1 SGHRS, CDR2 YFSETQ. The CDR3 bases are TGCGCCAGCAGCCGGGACAGGGGCTACGAGCAGTACTTC. The encoded protein is CASSRDRGYEQYF.

The chain couples TRBV20-1 to TRBJ2-1; TRBD2 is a possible D gene (5 bases). This CDR3 is built from 16 residues. Trimming cost V 2 bases and J 2 bases, with 16 bases left between them. Germline V gene lookup returns CDR1 DFQATT and CDR2 SNEGSKA (reference sequence). The CDR3: CSARLTKPSAYNEQFF. The CDR3 DNA sequence: TGCAGTGCTAGATTGACTAAGCCTAGTGCCTACAATGAGCAGTTCTTC.

The V gene is TRBV10-3, the J gene TRBJ2-7, with TRBD1 matching 7 bases. The CDR3 contains 14 residues. CDR1 and CDR2 (germline): ENHRY, SYGVKD. With V trimmed by 6 bases and J by 2 bases, 7 bases remained unmatched. The CDR3 region has the DNA TGTGCCATCAGCTCTTCCGGGACAGCCTACGAGCAGTACTTC. Its protein is CAISSSGTAYEQYF.

Note on this clonotype: A read error likely explains this, since a far larger clone differs by one base. This chain links TRBV3-1 with TRBJ2-5; TRBD2 matches 9 bases. Germline CDR1 is LGHDT and CDR2 is YNNKEL (reference sequence). Trimming removed 0 bases from V and 11 bases from J; junction bases left unmatched: 16. This CDR3 has 17 amino acids. The CDR3 here is CASSQDPGGRALNEQYF. The CDR3, as DNA: TGTGCCAGCAGCCAAGATCCCGGCGGGAGGGCCCTCAATGAGCAGTACTTC.

This clonotype turned up a few times. The V gene is TRBV7-2, the J gene TRBJ2-1; D gene uncertain. Per the germline V gene, CDR1 is SGHTA and CDR2 is FQGNSA. The ends were cut back, 3 bases at V and 4 bases at J, with 7 bases in the middle. The CDR3 has 13 amino acids. The DNA of the CDR3 is TGTGCCAGCAGCTTTTCGGTTTACAATGAGCAGTTCTTC. It yields the protein CASSFSVYNEQFF.

The sample holds a few counts of this clonotype. The chain has TRBV18 and TRBJ1-2, with 8 nucleotides matching TRBD1. The CDR3 is made up of 13 amino acids. Per germline, CDR1 KGHSH and CDR2 LQKENI. V lost 3 bases, J lost 4 bases, and 1 base stayed unmatched. CDR3 DNA: TGTGCCAGCTCACCGGACAGGGTCTATGGCTACACCTTC. Its translation: CASSPDRVYGYTF.

This clonotype was recorded a few times. V is TRBV20-1 and J is TRBJ2-3, with TRBD2 identical over 9 bases. The germline gives CDR1 DFQATT, CDR2 SNEGSKA (reference sequence). The CDR3 covers 13 residues. J gave up 3 bases and V 4 bases, and 2 bases lay outside the gene matches. The CDR3 region is CSATSGNTDTQYF. As DNA, the CDR3 is TGCAGTGCTACTAGCGGGAATACAGATACGCAGTATTTT.

CDR3 amino acids: CASSPGRYGYTF. DNA for the CDR3: TGTGCCAGCAGTCCCGGACGTTATGGCTACACCTTC. The chain uses TRBV12-3 or TRBV12-4 and TRBJ1-2; D is undetermined. CDR3 length: 12 residues. The germline V and J ends were trimmed by 5 bases and 5 bases, with 9 bases remaining between them.

In nucleotides, the CDR3 is TGCGCCAGCAGCTTGGCGTCTAGCCGGAGCTCCTACGAGCAGTACTTC. This encodes CASSLASSRSSYEQYF. The gene calls are TRBV5-1 and TRBJ2-7, with a tentative D call TRBD2 (5 bases). The V end lost 0 bases, the J end lost 0 bases, and 13 bases lay between the germline ends. Per germline, CDR1 SGHRS and CDR2 YFSETQ. This CDR3 comprises 16 residues.

Comment on this clonotype: At one end, the junction sequence differs from germline, possibly due to a read error. V and J are TRBV18 and TRBJ1-2; TRBD1 is a possible D gene (6 bases). This CDR3 is built from 13 residues. Germline assignment: CDR1 KGHSH and CDR2 LQKENI. This chain's CDR3 is CASSPQTGPGYAF. The CDR3 DNA is TGTGCCAGCTCACCCCAGACAGGCCCGGGCTACGCCTTC.

CDR3 sequence reads: CASDSLTGELFF. CDR3 sequence (DNA): TGCGCCAGCGACAGTCTCACCGGGGAGCTGTTTTTT. The J gene is TRBJ2-2, the V gene TRBV5-1, with D possibly matching TRBD1 (5 bases). CDR1 and CDR2 (germline): SGHRS, YFSETQ. CDR3 length: 12 amino acids. The V end lost 7 bases, the J end lost 4 bases, and 8 bases lay between the germline ends.

There are a few counts of this clonotype. The chain uses TRBV18 and TRBJ1-6; 8 nucleotides line up with TRBD1. The CDR3 spans 15 residues. Germline-derived CDR1 and CDR2 are KGHSH and LQKENI. V shed 4 bases and J 7 bases; nucleotides not matched to a gene: 6. The CDR3: CASSLSQGGNSPLHF. As DNA, the CDR3 is TGTGCCAGCTCACTATCACAGGGGGGGAATTCACCCCTCCACTTT.

By sample share, this clonotype is medium-sized. The CDR3 nucleotides read TGCAGTGCTTTTCGGACAGGTTCCTACAATGAGCAGTTCTTC. It codes for CSAFRTGSYNEQFF. V gene TRBV20-1 combines with J gene TRBJ2-1; 7 bases align to TRBD1. In germline, CDR1 is DFQATT, CDR2 SNEGSKA (reference sequence). The CDR3 spans 14 residues. V lost 5 bases, J lost 1 base, and 5 bases stayed unmatched.

This clonotype has a count of ten or more. The J gene is TRBJ2-3, the V gene TRBV29-1; the D gene is possibly TRBD2 (7 bases). V lost 7 bases and J 6 bases, leaving 17 bases between the germline ends. Germline loops: CDR1 SQVTM, CDR2 ANQGSEA. The CDR3 is 13 residues long. The DNA for the CDR3 is TGCAGCGCCGAGAGGGGGGGCGACGATACGCAGTATTTT. Translated, it gives CSAERGGDDTQYF.

V usage is TRBV10-3 and J usage is TRBJ1-5; D might be TRBD1 (5 bases). This CDR3 spans 14 amino acids. CDR1 is ENHRY and CDR2 is SYGVKD in the germline V gene. V shed 4 bases and J shed 1 base, with 8 bases lying between them. DNA for the CDR3: TGTGCCATCAGTGCTGACAGAAGCAATCAGCCCCAGCATTTT. Amino acids: CAISADRSNQPQHF.